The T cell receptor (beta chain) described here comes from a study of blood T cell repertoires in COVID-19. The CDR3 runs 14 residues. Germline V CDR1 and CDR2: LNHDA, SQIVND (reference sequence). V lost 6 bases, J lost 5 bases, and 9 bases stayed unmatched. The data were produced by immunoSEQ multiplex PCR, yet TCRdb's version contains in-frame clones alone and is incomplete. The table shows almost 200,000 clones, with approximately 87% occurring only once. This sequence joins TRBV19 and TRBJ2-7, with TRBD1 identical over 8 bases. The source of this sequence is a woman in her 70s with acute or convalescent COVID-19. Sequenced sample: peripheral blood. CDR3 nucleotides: TGTGCCAGTAGAGCAGGGGGCGGTCGGAACGAGCAGTACTTC. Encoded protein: CASRAGGGRNEQYF.